These 4 T cell receptor beta chains came from one sample sequenced in a study of Tregs in tolerant kidney transplant recipients (dated by TCRdb to the late 2010s). Library preparation used the immunoSEQ multiplex PCR assay. TCRdb limited this immuneACCESS table to in-frame rearrangements with V and J called. A share of clones is missing; checked studies link under half to unresolved V genes, and the rest is unexplained. For this sample, the table gives fewer than 40,000 clones. Approximately 8.1% of the sample belongs to the ten largest clones. The time point label on this specimen signifies: blood sample drawn before combined kidney and bone marrow transplant. The starting material was CD8+ T cells from blood, obtained before the transplant. Receptors were obtained from a human donor who received a combined kidney and bone marrow transplant.

Remarks on this clone: With the read ending 3 residues before the CDR3 end, the germline J gene is used to fill in that end. The J gene is TRBJ2-1, the V gene TRBV7-2; D unclear. The CDR3 runs to 15 residues. CDR1 is SGHTA and CDR2 is FQGNSA in the germline V gene. The V gene lost 5 bases and the J gene lost 8 bases, with 19 bases spanning the gap. The CDR3 DNA, read in part, is TGTGCCAGCAGCCCGACCCCTCTACCCAGCGATGAG. Its protein is CASSPTPLPSDE. The full CDR3 is CASSPTPLPSDEQFF.

Turning to this clone: Read data end 3 residues before the CDR3 end; the end is taken from the germline J gene. The chain uses TRBV20-1 and TRBJ2-7; TRBD1 matches 8 bases. This CDR3 region has 14 residues. With 3 bases clipped from V and 1 base from J, the junction kept 5 bases outside the gene matches. Germline lookup yields CDR1 DFQATT and CDR2 SNEGSKA (reference sequence). Incomplete CDR3 DNA: TGCAGTGCTAGCACCAGGGACAGGTCCTACGAG. This gives the protein CSASTRDRSYE. The CDR3 as a whole reads CSASTRDRSYEQYF.

A remark on this clone: The DNA ends 3 residues before the CDR3 does, and the rest of the CDR3 is filled in from the germline J gene. The V call is TRBV2, the J call TRBJ1-1; 10 bases are a match to TRBD1. V trimming: 0 bases; J trimming: 4 bases; junction bases outside the gene matches: 8. The germline CDR1 and CDR2 sequences are SNHLY and FYNNEI. The CDR3 is 17 amino acids. The sequenced CDR3 bases are TGTGCCAGCAGTGAAGCGATATGGGGACAGGGGACCACTGAA. It encodes CASSEAIWGQGTTE. The complete CDR3 protein is CASSEAIWGQGTTEAFF.

Worth noting for this clone: The CDR3 extends 3 residues past the end of the read, so its final part is completed from the germline J gene. V is TRBV19 and J is TRBJ2-1; the D gene is possibly TRBD1 (6 bases). The V gene lost 5 bases and the J gene lost 4 bases, with 15 bases spanning the gap. The CDR3 is made up of 15 amino acids. Germline lookup yields CDR1 LNHDA and CDR2 SQIVND (reference sequence). The CDR3 region is CASSETGTTYNEQFF. Incomplete CDR3 DNA: TGTGCCAGTAGTGAGACCGGGACAACGTACAATGAG.